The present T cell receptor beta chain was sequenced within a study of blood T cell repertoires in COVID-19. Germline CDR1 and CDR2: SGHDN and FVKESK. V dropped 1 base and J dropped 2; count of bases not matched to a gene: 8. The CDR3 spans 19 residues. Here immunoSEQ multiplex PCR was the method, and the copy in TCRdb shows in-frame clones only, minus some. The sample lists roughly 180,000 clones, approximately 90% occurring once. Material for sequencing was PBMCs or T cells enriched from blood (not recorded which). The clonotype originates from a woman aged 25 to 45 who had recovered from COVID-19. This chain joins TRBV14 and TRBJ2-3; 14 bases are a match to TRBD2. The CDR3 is CASSQGRLAGGPYTDTQYF. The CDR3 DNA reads TGTGCCAGCAGCCAAGGCAGACTAGCGGGAGGGCCCTACACAGATACGCAGTATTTT. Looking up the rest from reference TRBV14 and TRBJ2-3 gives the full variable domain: EAGVTQFPSHSVIEKGQTVTLRCDPISGHDNLYWYRRVMGKEIKFLLHFVKESKQDESGMPNNRFLAERTGGTYSTLKVQPAELEDSGVYFCASSQGRLAGGPYTDTQYFGPGTRLTVL.